The rows below give T cell receptor beta chains drawn from one sample of a study of cytomegalovirus exposure and HLA in healthy donors. Libraries were prepared by immunoSEQ multiplex PCR; TCRdb keeps only in-frame clonotypes and omits some of them. The sample records more than 95,000 clones, roughly 70% being singletons. The sequenced sample consisted of PBMCs. The receptor source for this set is a woman aged 18-29 years in good health and CMV-seronegative. The CDR3 runs from the conserved cysteine through the conserved F or W. A D gene is named only where the DNA matches it firmly. Clone size is stated in some rows and not others, as once, few, many or a class when expanded.

clone size	V gene	J gene	D gene	CDR3 DNA	CDR3 protein
.	TRBV5-6	TRBJ2-3	TRBD2	TGTGCCAGCAGCCCCTATAGCGGTAGCGGGGGCTATCTATCTCGGTATTTT	CASSPYSGSGGYLSRYF
few	TRBV29-1	TRBJ1-2	.	TGCAGCGTATTGATCACAGGGACGTCAGGCTACACCTTC	CSVLITGTSGYTF
.	TRBV29-1	TRBJ1-6	TRBD1	TGCAGCGTTGAGTTTGGACAGGGATCACCCCTCCACTTT	CSVEFGQGSPLHF
.	TRBV18	TRBJ2-2	TRBD1	TGTGCCAGCTCACCACGCGCAGGGGGTGACACCGGGGAGCTGTTTTTT	CASSPRAGGDTGELFF
.	TRBV4-1	TRBJ1-2	TRBD1	TGCGCCAGCAGCCCGGGACAGGGGATTCTCTATGGCTACACCTTC	CASSPGQGILYGYTF
.	TRBV2	TRBJ1-5	.	TGTGCCAGCAGCAACGACAGGAGACAGCCCCAGCATTTT	CASSNDRRQPQHF
.	TRBV30	TRBJ2-5	TRBD1	TGTGCCTTCTCGACAGGGAAGGGGGAGACCCAGTACTTC	CAFSTGKGETQYF
.	TRBV19	TRBJ2-2	.	TGTGCCAGTAGTATCAGGGTGGACACCGGGGAGCTGTTTTTT	CASSIRVDTGELFF
.	TRBV2	TRBJ2-3	.	TGTGCCAGCAGTGCCCCCCGAGGGAGCACAGATACGCAGTATTTT	CASSAPRGSTDTQYF
few	TRBV7-9	TRBJ2-3	TRBD1	TGTGCCAGCAGCTTCGGGACAGGGCAAACAGATACGCAGTATTTT	CASSFGTGQTDTQYF
.	TRBV5-1	TRBJ2-5	.	TGCGCCAGCGGGGGACAATACCAAGAGACCCAGTACTTC	CASGGQYQETQYF
.	TRBV7-3	TRBJ1-2	TRBD1	TGTGCCAGCAGCTCGTCAGGGGGCTATGGCTACACCTTC	CASSSSGGYGYTF
.	TRBV5-1	TRBJ1-6	.	TGCGCCAGCAGCTTAGACGGGTTCCAGGGCTCCTATAATTCACCCCTCCACTTT	CASSLDGFQGSYNSPLHF
.	TRBV19	TRBJ1-1	.	TGTGCCAGTAGTGGCAGACAGGCCGGCAGAGGGAACACTGAAGCTTTCTTT	CASSGRQAGRGNTEAFF
.	TRBV27	TRBJ1-1	TRBD1	TGTGCCAGCAGCCCAACGACAGGGGCGAACACTGAAGCTTTCTTT	CASSPTTGANTEAFF
once	TRBV6-1	TRBJ2-7	TRBD1	TGTGCCAGCAATAGGGACAGGGTAACCTACGAGCAGTACTTC	CASNRDRVTYEQYF
few	TRBV7-9	TRBJ2-7	TRBD2	TGTGCCAGCACCCCCGAGATAGCGGGGTACGAGCAGTACTTC	CASTPEIAGYEQYF
.	TRBV7-6	TRBJ1-1	.	TGTGCCAGCAGCCGGGGACAGAACACTGAAGCTTTCTTT	CASSRGQNTEAFF
.	TRBV5-8	TRBJ2-7	.	TGTGCCAGCGAAGGACAGTCCTACGAGCAGTACTTC	CASEGQSYEQYF
.	TRBV30	TRBJ1-5	.	TGTGCCTGGAATTCGGGACGCGGGAAAAATCAGCCCCAGCATTTT	CAWNSGRGKNQPQHF
once	TRBV15	TRBJ1-3	TRBD1	TGTGCCACCAGCGGGAGACAGGGTCCCGTCTCTGGAAACACCATATATTTT	CATSGRQGPVSGNTIYF
.	TRBV28	TRBJ1-2	.	TGTGCCAGCGGAGGGGGCTACACCTTC	CASGGGYTF
.	TRBV30	TRBJ2-3	.	TGTGCCTGGAGTGTGGGGGCGTCTAGTTCCACAGATACGCAGTATTTT	CAWSVGASSSTDTQYF
.	TRBV6-4	TRBJ1-1	TRBD1	TGTGCCAGCAGTGACTACGGACAGGGAGAAGCTTTCTTT	CASSDYGQGEAFF
.	TRBV2	TRBJ2-5	TRBD2	TGTGCCAGCAGCCGCCAGTCTAGCGGGGAAGAGACCCAGTACTTC	CASSRQSSGEETQYF
.	TRBV7-9	TRBJ1-1	TRBD1	TGTGCCAGCAGCCAAGGGGACAGAGGAGCTTTCTTT	CASSQGDRGAFF
.	TRBV6-5	TRBJ1-1	.	TGTGCCAGCAGTCCCGGACAGCTCACTGAAGCTTTCTTT	CASSPGQLTEAFF
once	TRBV18	TRBJ1-1	.	TGTGCCAGCTCAACACTAGGGATGGGGCTGAACACTGAAGCTTTCTTT	CASSTLGMGLNTEAFF
.	TRBV5-4	TRBJ2-7	TRBD1	TGTGCCAGCAAAGGACAGGGGAAACAGTACTTC	CASKGQGKQYF
.	TRBV5-1	TRBJ1-4	.	TGCGCCAGCAGCCTTCCGGGAGGACCTTCGTTTTTT	CASSLPGGPSFF
.	TRBV4-1	TRBJ1-2	.	TGCGCCAGCAGCCAAGATAAGAACAGGGTCTATGGCTACACCTTC	CASSQDKNRVYGYTF
.	TRBV13	TRBJ2-7	TRBD2	TGTGCCAGCAGTTCGGGACTAGTAGGCGAGCAGTACTTC	CASSSGLVGEQYF
once	TRBV29-1	TRBJ2-7	.	TGCAGCGTTGAAGGGACAGACGAGCAGTACTTC	CSVEGTDEQYF
.	TRBV5-5	TRBJ1-1	TRBD1	TGTGCCAGCAACCCTTGGACAGGTCGAAACACTGAAGCTTTCTTT	CASNPWTGRNTEAFF
.	TRBV11-1	TRBJ2-3	TRBD2	TGTGCCAGCAGCCTGTCTACTAGCGGGGGGGAGGATACGCAGTATTTT	CASSLSTSGGEDTQYF
.	TRBV27	TRBJ1-2	TRBD1	TGTGCCAGCAGACCCTGGACAGGGGGGAGATATGGCTACACCTTC	CASRPWTGGRYGYTF
.	TRBV4-1	TRBJ2-3	TRBD2	TGCGCCAGCAGCCACTCAAACGGGGGGGCCGGGACGACGGCGCAGTATTTT	CASSHSNGGAGTTAQYF
few	TRBV4-2	TRBJ2-5	.	TGTGCCAGCAGCCAAGTCCGGGAAGAGACCCAGTACTTC	CASSQVREETQYF
once	TRBV2	TRBJ1-5	TRBD1	TGTGCCAGCAGCTACGACAGGGGTAATCAGCCCCAGCATTTT	CASSYDRGNQPQHF
few	TRBV19	TRBJ1-1	TRBD1	TGTGCCAGTAAGCACAGGGGTACTGAAGCTTTCTTT	CASKHRGTEAFF
few	TRBV14	TRBJ1-4	.	TGTGCCAGCAGCCTAATGACTAATGAAAAACTGTTTTTT	CASSLMTNEKLFF
few	TRBV4-2	TRBJ1-4	TRBD1	TGTGCCAGCAGCCAAGGACCCGGGACAGGGGGCGAAAAACTGTTTTTT	CASSQGPGTGGEKLFF
few	TRBV28	TRBJ2-3	TRBD2	TGTGCCAGCAGTGACCCTGGGGCGGGGGGCACAGATACGCAGTATTTT	CASSDPGAGGTDTQYF
once	TRBV4-1	TRBJ1-2	.	TGCGCCAGCAGCCAAGATGCGACTGTTAACGGCTACACCTTC	CASSQDATVNGYTF